This entry features one T cell receptor (beta chain) sequence. Its antigen is unknown. The source of the sample is a study of cytomegalovirus exposure and HLA in healthy donors. The study's findings and limits: One variant, a missense change in DCLRE1C, was linked in a later analysis to TCR beta V- and J-gene trimming.

13 Jbeta primers and 60 Vbeta primers were used for the PCR. TCRdb's table, derived via immunoSEQ multiplex PCR, lists solely in-frame clones and lacks some. The sample holds about 160,000 clones; roughly four fifths are singletons and the top ten take about 10%. The CDR3 sequence is 14 residues long. Germline V gene sequence: CDR1 MNHNS, CDR2 SASEGT. V lost 2 bases and J lost 4; bases outside the gene matches: 4. V gene TRBV6-1 combines with J gene TRBJ2-7; 8 bases are shared with TRBD1. The specimen was PBMCs. This clonotype was sampled from a man aged 50-60 years in good health and CMV-seropositive. CDR3 protein: CASSESDRGYEQYF. CDR3 sequence (DNA): TGTGCCAGCAGTGAATCAGACAGGGGTTACGAGCAGTACTTC.